This TCR beta chain came from a study of blood T cells in healthy people across ages (dated by TCRdb to 2015 to 2017). As for the study more broadly: In model experiments, template switching captured about one uniquely barcoded TCR beta cDNA molecule for every two T cells. The study measured age-related changes in TCR beta repertoire diversity using deep sequencing normalized with unique cDNA molecular identifiers. Donors were grouped into four age groups: young (average approximately 15 years), middle-aged (roughly 37), aged (around 56) and long-lived (approximately 75). Donors of different ages were randomly distributed across sequencing lanes to avoid experimental bias. Two additional independent replicas of 1 million unique cDNA reads from the same blood draw were analyzed for two donors (one aged 18 to 29 and one aged 80 or older).

Broad study findings and their caveats: Observed TCR beta diversity per million T cells fell roughly linearly with age, and a significant reduction was already apparent by age roughly 40. Estimates of total diversity based on one million sequenced T cells were regarded as lower bounds and as underestimates. There was a strong correlation between observed TCR beta diversity and the percentage of naive T cells measured by flow cytometry. Conclusive comparison of naive and antigen-experienced compartments was prevented by the profiling of bulk unsorted PBMCs. Compared with the aged group, the long-lived group had more naive CD4+ T cells, fewer expanded clones and increased TCR diversity, suggesting age selection. Because donor CMV infection status was unknown, age-related changes in expanded clonotypes were potentially confounded.

Donors were around 37 systemically healthy Caucasian individuals from Russia aged roughly 6 to 100 years. Each donor gave ten milliliters of peripheral blood, collected into EDTA-treated Vacutainer tubes. Ficoll-Paque density-gradient centrifugation was used to isolate PBMCs, with at least 7 million obtained per sample. Total RNA, at least 6 micrograms per sample, was extracted from PBMCs with Trizol reagent. For every donor, flow cytometry on a PBMC aliquot measured the percentage of naive CD45RAhigh/CD27high T cells. From cysteine to phenylalanine, the CDR3 is 14 amino acids long. The sequence is cut down to CDR3 DNA, 42 bases in frame from base 1. CDR1 and CDR2 are read off the germline V gene (reference sequence) as DFQATT and SNEGSKA. The V end loses 2 bases and the J end loses 5 bases, and a stretch of 13 bases separates them. Library prep was done by 5' RACE. Sequencing relied on an Illumina HiSeq 2500. A second PCR of about 6 to 11 cycles was run with a J-beta primer mix and a sample-barcoded 5' primer. A template-switch 5' adaptor carrying 12 random nucleotides introduced a unique molecular identifier onto each TCR beta cDNA molecule. At least 2.5 million CDR3-containing paired-end reads were obtained from each sample. First-strand cDNA synthesis was performed from all RNA using the Mint cDNA synthesis kit, with priming by a TRBC-specific oligonucleotide. All cDNA was treated with uracil-DNA glycosylase and then went through a first 18-cycle PCR with the universal primers M1SS and BC2_uni_R. Turning to the authors' computational methods: For normalization, 1 million high-quality reads were randomly selected from each sample, with every read carrying a distinct molecular identifier. Instead of being binned into consensus sequences, reads that shared molecular identifiers were thrown out. MiTCR, set to a Q25 quality threshold and the strictest error-elimination algorithm, was used for CDR3 identification, clonotype clustering and error correction. A nonparametric unseen species model with Euler transformation was used to estimate lower-bound total TCR beta diversity. TCRdb itself trimmed the public reads at Q25 with fastp, ran MiXCR and retained productive beta chains. Duplicate CDR3 protein sequences are folded into a single record with the most common DNA and genes. The V and J calls and clone size are TCRdb's, not the authors'. For this sample the table gives about 830,000 distinct CDR3 sequences, of which roughly 50% were detected only once. The ten largest account for over 20% of the sample.

Remarks on this clonotype: The antigen it recognizes is unknown. The record has no base qualities; no much larger clone is one base away.

This receptor was taken from a man aged 30 to 39 in good health. Sequencing was carried out using blood. The chain links TRBV20-1 with TRBJ2-1; the D element might be TRBD1 or TRBD2, as each aligns at 5 bases. This receptor carries the CDR3 CSARWDVGDNEQFF. The nucleotide sequence is given as TGCAGTGCTAGATGGGACGTAGGGGACAATGAGCAGTTCTTC.